This TCR beta chain was found in a study of blood T cell repertoires in COVID-19. Study in general: The analysed material was cDNA or gDNA that came from T cells, B-cell-depleted T cells, or PBMCs.

The study assigned cohorts using participant-reported clinical history. CDR1 KGHSH and CDR2 LQKENI come from the germline V gene. Trimming stripped 4 bases from V and 6 bases from J, with 12 bases between. The length of the CDR3 is 13 residues. Original methodology: Amplification of reference gene primers was used by the study to estimate nucleated cell counts. Repertoires were generated with immunoSEQ multiplex PCR, while TCRdb's copy carries only in-frame clones and drops some. V and J calls and clone size come straight from that table; D and trimming were deduced from the DNA. The table lists roughly 250,000 clones, 87% of them singletons.

Source material: PBMCs or T cells enriched from blood (not recorded which). This TCR was recovered from a woman aged 25 to 45 with acute COVID-19. This rearrangement joins TRBV18 to TRBJ1-1; D perhaps matches TRBD1 (5 bases). The CDR3 region has the DNA TGTGCCAGCTCACTCCAGGGACTCTCTGAAGCTTTCTTT. This gives the protein CASSLQGLSEAFF.